This paragraph reports one T cell receptor (beta chain). The target antigen is unknown. PBMCs were collected from a roughly 10 ml volume of fresh peripheral blood. This record comes from a study of T cells in Graves' hyperthyroidism and ophthalmopathy. Study-level results: Model output signaled ophthalmopathy a median 6.5 months ahead of onset. Ophthalmopathy could be told apart from stable hyperthyroidism with a 13 V-J model.

The junction had 8 bases not matched to a gene; V was cut back by 5 bases and J by 7 bases. Germline loops: CDR1 SGHTA, CDR2 FQGNSA. The CDR3 is made up of 15 amino acids. RNA transcripts yielded amplified TCR beta CDR3 regions. HTBI primers were employed in a first-round RT-PCR of the TCR CDR3. TCRdb analysed the multiplex PCR reads with MiXCR anew, one entry per CDR3 protein. Among more than 95,000 distinct CDR3 sequences, about half were seen once, and the ten largest hold about 25%. This receptor was taken from a man aged 40-49 years with Graves' hyperthyroidism. Sequenced: blood. V and J are TRBV7-2 and TRBJ1-4, with TRBD1 matching 9 bases. The CDR3 spells CASSQSWDRVEKLFF. The DNA of the CDR3 is TGTGCCAGCAGCCAAAGCTGGGACAGGGTTGAAAAACTGTTTTTT.